The 25 T cell receptor beta chains in this list originate from one sample, sequenced in a study of early T cells in non-severe SARS-CoV-2 infection. MiXCR, run by TCRdb on the 5' RACE reads, gives a single entry per CDR3 protein. The sample lists about 28,000 distinct CDR3 sequences, roughly 4.5% seen once, with approximately 5.2% in the top ten. The material was whole blood, obtained at baseline. The receptors here all came from an adult who was a healthcare worker with PCR-confirmed SARS-CoV-2 infection or an uninfected control (not recorded which).

Ten or more counts support this clonotype. V usage is TRBV9 and J usage is TRBJ2-6; D remains ambiguous. Deletions cut 5 bases from V and 0 bases from J, with 3 bases between. There are 13 residues in the CDR3. Germline assignment: CDR1 SGDLS and CDR2 YYNGEE. The CDR3 bases are TGTGCCAGCAGGGGCTCTGGGGCCAACGTCCTGACTTTC. This gives the protein CASRGSGANVLTF.

This clonotype showed up many times. The CDR3 loop is CASSESVYPLMYEQFF. Written as DNA, the CDR3 is TGCGCCAGCAGTGAGTCCGTCTACCCCTTGATGTATGAGCAGTTCTTC. The gene calls are TRBV10-2 and TRBJ2-1; no firm D call. Germline-derived CDR1 and CDR2 are WSHSY and SAAADI. This CDR3 comprises 16 residues. Trimming pared 0 bases from V and 8 bases from J, leaving 17 bases between.

This clonotype was seen many times. The DNA of the CDR3 is TGTGCCAGCAGCCCAGGGCTAGCGGGAGTTATCGAGCAGTACTTC. Protein product: CASSPGLAGVIEQYF. This chain links TRBV12-3 or TRBV12-4 with TRBJ2-7; 10 positions agree with TRBD2. This CDR3 has 15 amino acids. With 6 bases clipped from V and 6 bases from J, the junction kept 11 bases outside the gene matches.

This clonotype was seen at least ten times. The chain couples TRBV12-3 or TRBV12-4 to TRBJ2-3; possibly TRBD1 or TRBD2 for D (5 bases each). Trimming stripped 5 bases from V and 2 bases from J, with 11 bases between. The CDR3 length is 14 residues. DNA of the CDR3: TGTGCCAGCAGTGGGGGTGACAACACAGATACGCAGTATTTT. Protein: CASSGGDNTDTQYF.

This clonotype was seen repeatedly, ten times or more. The CDR3, as DNA: TGTGCCAGCAGCGTTTGGACGGGAATGAACACTGAAGCTTTCTTT. Residues: CASSVWTGMNTEAFF. The genes are TRBV9 and TRBJ1-1; D remains ambiguous. The CDR3 runs to 15 residues. CDR1 is SGDLS, CDR2 YYNGEE, per germline. Trimming left V 2 bases short and J 0 bases short, with 11 bases between.

V and J are TRBV6-6 and TRBJ2-3; 9 bases are shared with TRBD1. The V and J ends lost 4 bases and 5 bases, in that order; junction bases with no gene match: 7. This CDR3 is built from 15 residues. The germline V gene encodes CDR1 MNHNY and CDR2 SVGAGI (reference sequence). CDR3 region: CASSSQGALGDTQYF. The CDR3 nucleotides read TGTGCCAGCAGTTCACAGGGGGCGCTTGGAGATACGCAGTATTTT.

There are many counts of this clonotype. The rearrangement joins TRBV9 to TRBJ2-6, with no clear D. V was cut by 0 bases and J by 0 bases, with 10 bases left in between. CDR3 length: 17 residues. Germline-derived CDR1 and CDR2 are SGDLS and YYNGEE. The CDR3 reads CASSVAKLSSGANVLTF. Written as DNA, the CDR3 is TGTGCCAGCAGCGTAGCGAAGTTGTCCTCTGGGGCCAACGTCCTGACTTTC.

This clonotype has just a few counts. The V call is TRBV11-3, the J call TRBJ2-1, with D perhaps TRBD2 (5 bases). The CDR3 has 12 amino acids. Trimming removed 7 bases from V and 8 bases from J, with 12 bases in between. Germline CDR1 is SGHNT and CDR2 is YENEEA. The DNA for the CDR3 is TGTGCCAGCATGAGGGATGCGGATGAGCAGTTCTTC. Protein product: CASMRDADEQFF.

This clonotype has at least ten counts. The rearrangement joins TRBV25-1 to TRBJ2-7, with a possible D match to TRBD2 (5 bases). The CDR3 consists of 12 residues. CDR1 is MGHDK and CDR2 is SYGVNS in the germline V gene. V dropped 1 base and J dropped 9 bases, with 10 bases sitting between them. The chain's CDR3 is CASSESRGVQYF. The CDR3 nucleotides are TGTGCCAGCAGTGAATCTCGGGGAGTGCAGTACTTC.

The chain is built from TRBV9 and TRBJ2-2, with 9 nucleotides matching TRBD2. Germline-derived CDR1 and CDR2 are SGDLS and YYNGEE. The V gene end was trimmed by 2 bases and the J gene end by 5 bases; junction bases not matched to a gene: 4. This CDR3 comprises 15 residues. CDR3 sequence: CASSVPSGETGELFF. CDR3 DNA sequence: TGTGCCAGCAGCGTCCCTAGCGGGGAAACCGGGGAGCTGTTTTTT.

The chain carries TRBV7-9 and TRBJ2-5; D is ambiguous. This CDR3 is built from 12 residues. The ends were cut back, 3 bases at V and 2 bases at J, with 4 bases in the middle. The V gene's germline CDR1 is SEHNR and CDR2 FQNEAQ (reference sequence). The CDR3 region is CASSLIQETQYF. The CDR3 nucleotides are TGTGCCAGCAGCTTGATTCAAGAGACCCAGTACTTC.

This clonotype came up a few times. The chain links TRBV6-2 or TRBV6-3 to TRBJ2-5, with D perhaps TRBD2 (6 bases). Looked up from germline, CDR1 is MNHEY and CDR2 is SVGEGT. V shed 0 bases and J shed 2 bases, with 10 bases lying between them. The CDR3 extends over 15 amino acids. CDR3 in amino acids: CASSYSRELQETQYF. The DNA of the CDR3 is TGTGCCAGCAGTTACTCTCGGGAGCTGCAAGAGACCCAGTACTTC.

This clonotype appeared many times. The chain carries TRBV10-1 and TRBJ2-7; weak D call: TRBD2 (5 bases). From germline, CDR1 is WNHNN and CDR2 SYGVQD (reference sequence). V was cut by 2 bases and J by 0 bases, with 11 bases left in between. The CDR3 has 15 amino acids. The chain's CDR3 is CASSEGLTSSYEQYF. The CDR3 DNA follows: TGCGCCAGCAGTGAGGGACTCACGAGCTCCTACGAGCAGTACTTC.

This clonotype came up many times. The chain uses TRBV29-1 and TRBJ2-2; D remains unclear. The CDR3 consists of 13 residues. The V end was cut by 2 bases, the J end by 7 bases, with 11 bases between. Germline V gives CDR1 SQVTM, CDR2 ANQGSEA. This chain's CDR3 is CSVESGYSGELFF. CDR3 coding DNA: TGCAGCGTTGAATCCGGGTACAGCGGGGAGCTGTTTTTT.

This clonotype was seen ten or more times. V is TRBV27 and J is TRBJ2-2; 12 nucleotides agree with TRBD1. Germline CDR1 is MNHEY and CDR2 is SMNVEV (reference sequence). The CDR3 is made up of 17 amino acids. V was pared by 2 bases and J by 7 bases, with 8 bases of the junction left unmatched. CDR3 bases: TGTGCCAGCAGTTTAGCGGGACAGGGGGCGCGGCACGGGGAGCTGTTTTTT. Residues: CASSLAGQGARHGELFF.

This clonotype appeared many times. V and J are TRBV21-1 and TRBJ1-4. TRBV21-1 is noted as a pseudogene. CDR3 length equals 12 residues. CDR3 DNA: TGTGCCAGCAGCAAAGGAGCTGAAAAACTGTTTTTT. Its translation is CASSKGAEKLFF.

CDR3 region: CASSLLRLAGRGSYNEQFF. DNA of the CDR3: TGTGCCAGCAGCCTCCTACGACTAGCGGGTCGTGGTTCCTACAATGAGCAGTTCTTC. The rearrangement links TRBV27 to TRBJ2-1; 10 bases fit TRBD2. The CDR3 runs 19 residues. V gave up 6 bases and J gave up 1 base; unmatched junction bases: 15. CDR1 and CDR2 from the germline V gene are MNHEY and SMNVEV (reference sequence).

This clonotype was picked up many times. This chain links TRBV6-5 with TRBJ1-2, with D possibly being TRBD1 (5 bases). This CDR3 is built from 16 residues. From germline, CDR1 is MNHEY and CDR2 SVGAGI. V was trimmed by 6 bases and J by 2 bases, leaving 19 bases between them. This CDR3 reads CASRIPGRSLNYGYTF. The CDR3 region has the DNA TGTGCCAGCAGGATCCCGGGACGGTCTTTAAACTATGGCTACACCTTC.

This clonotype was detected ten times or more. V is TRBV7-3 and J is TRBJ2-5; 9 bases line up with TRBD2. The CDR3 covers 15 residues. The V and J ends lost 5 bases and 3 bases, in that order; junction bases with no gene match: 7. Germline loops: CDR1 SGHTA, CDR2 FQGTGA. The CDR3 sequence is CASSLSSGEEETQYF. The CDR3 DNA reads as TGTGCCAGCAGCCTATCTAGCGGGGAGGAAGAGACCCAGTACTTC. The full variable domain, with the rest looked up from reference TRBV7-3 and TRBJ2-5, is GAGVSQTPSNKVTEKGKYVELRCDPISGHTALYWYRQSLGQGPEFLIYFQGTGAADDSGLPNDRFFAVRPEGSVSTLKIQRTERGDSAVYLCASSLSSGEEETQYFGPGTRLLVL.

This clonotype was found a few times. CDR3 residues: CASRRLAGEETQYF. CDR3 nucleotides: TGTGCCAGCAGACGACTAGCGGGAGAGGAGACCCAGTACTTC. The chain recombines TRBV7-6 with TRBJ2-5; 12 nucleotides align to TRBD2. The germline gives CDR1 SGHVS, CDR2 FNYEAQ. Trimming removed 6 bases from V and 5 bases from J; junction bases left unmatched: 4. The CDR3 has 14 residues.

This clonotype was picked up many times. This chain links TRBV6-2 or TRBV6-3 with TRBJ1-1, with D possibly TRBD1 on 5 matching bases. Trimming left V 0 bases short and J 0 bases short, with 8 bases between. Germline assignment: CDR1 MNHEY and CDR2 SVGEGT. The CDR3 totals 15 residues. DNA for the CDR3: TGTGCCAGCAGTTACTCAGCAGGGCTGAACACTGAAGCTTTCTTT. It translates to CASSYSAGLNTEAFF.

This clonotype appeared many times. The chain uses TRBV19 and TRBJ1-5, with D perhaps TRBD1 (5 bases). The ends were cut back, 2 bases at V and 2 bases at J, with 7 bases in the middle. Germline assignment: CDR1 LNHDA and CDR2 SQIVND (reference sequence). CDR3 length: 14 residues. In DNA, the CDR3 is TGTGCCAGTAGTATACAGGGTGGCAATCAGCCCCAGCATTTT. It yields the protein CASSIQGGNQPQHF.

This chain connects TRBV29-1 to TRBJ2-1; 12 bases match TRBD2. CDR3 length: 18 residues. The V segment lost 7 bases and the J segment 0 bases; nucleotides outside the gene matches: 13. The germline V gene encodes CDR1 SQVTM and CDR2 ANQGSEA. The CDR3 DNA is TGCAGCGCCTTGAGGCTAGCGGGAGGGCCCTACTCCTACAATGAGCAGTTCTTC. It is translated as CSALRLAGGPYSYNEQFF.

This clonotype was counted at least ten times. This chain connects TRBV10-3 to TRBJ2-1, with 9 bases aligning to TRBD2. This CDR3 has 15 residues. After removal of 3 bases from V and 0 bases from J, the junction contained 0 bases not matched to a gene. Germline CDR1 and CDR2: ENHRY and SYGVKD. In nucleotides, the CDR3 is TGTGCCATCAGTGATAGCGGGAGCTCCTACAATGAGCAGTTCTTC. Translation gives CAISDSGSSYNEQFF.

This clonotype was observed many times. The chain employs TRBV7-2 and TRBJ2-1; D could derive from TRBD1 or TRBD2 (6 bases each). Germline CDR1 and CDR2: SGHTA and FQGNSA. The ends were cut back, 4 bases at V and 8 bases at J, with 15 bases in the middle. The CDR3 has 14 amino acids. Here the CDR3 reads CASSWMEGVDEQFF. The CDR3 bases are TGTGCCAGCAGCTGGATGGAGGGGGTCGATGAGCAGTTCTTC. The whole variable domain, remainder taken from reference TRBV7-2 and TRBJ2-1, is GAGVSQSPSNKVTEKGKDVELRCDPISGHTALYWYRQSLGQGLEFLIYFQGNSAPDKSGLPSDRFSAERTGGSVSTLTIQRTQQEDSAVYLCASSWMEGVDEQFFGPGTRLTVL.